This T cell receptor beta chain stems from a study of blood T cell repertoires in COVID-19. At the level of the study: Samples came from the United States, Italy and Spain, spanning acute and convalescent COVID-19. Sources were T cells, B-cell-depleted T cells, or PBMCs; the material itself was cDNA or gDNA.

Authors' analysis steps: Nucleated cell number was recorded as an estimate derived from reference gene primer amplification. The data were produced by immunoSEQ multiplex PCR, yet TCRdb's version contains in-frame clones alone and is incomplete. The D gene and trimming were derived from the DNA, and the V and J assignments and clone size from that table. The profile shows about 170,000 clones, 60% to 85% of them singletons. This clone was seen just once. Germline loops: CDR1 LNHDA, CDR2 SQIVND (reference sequence). This CDR3 is 14 amino acids long. After removal of 10 bases from V and 1 base from J, the junction contained 4 bases not matched to a gene.

The chain couples TRBV19 to TRBJ2-6, with 7 bases that match TRBD2. The receptor was derived from a man aged 55 to 70 with acute or convalescent COVID-19. The sequenced sample consisted of peripheral blood. The chain's CDR3 is CATGLESGANVLTF. The CDR3 nucleotides are TGTGCCACCGGACTAGAATCTGGGGCCAACGTCCTGACTTTC.